This TCR beta chain is drawn from a study of CD8 T cell repertoires and HIV-1 epitope variants. The wider study: Controls were a CMV, EBV and flu pool, Ebola AY9, and no peptide. Enriched T cells were co-cultured with equal autologous T cell-negative cells.

This CDR3 is built from 13 residues. The germline V gene encodes CDR1 SGHNT and CDR2 YYREEE (reference sequence). Trimming took 2 bases from V and 6 from J, leaving 8 bases between them. Clones were sequenced by immunoSEQ multiplex PCR, and TCRdb holds only the in-frame ones, with some missing. Here the sample spans roughly 5,900 clones, around two thirds being singletons. Remarks on this clone: The target antigen is unknown.

The J gene is TRBJ2-2, the V gene TRBV5-4; D remains ambiguous. The TCR comes from a male donor with HIV. Sample: cultured CD8+ T cells derived from PBMCs. Here the CDR3 DNA reads TGTGCCAGCAGCTTCCTCGGCCCCGGGGAGCTGTTTTTT. Encoded protein: CASSFLGPGELFF.